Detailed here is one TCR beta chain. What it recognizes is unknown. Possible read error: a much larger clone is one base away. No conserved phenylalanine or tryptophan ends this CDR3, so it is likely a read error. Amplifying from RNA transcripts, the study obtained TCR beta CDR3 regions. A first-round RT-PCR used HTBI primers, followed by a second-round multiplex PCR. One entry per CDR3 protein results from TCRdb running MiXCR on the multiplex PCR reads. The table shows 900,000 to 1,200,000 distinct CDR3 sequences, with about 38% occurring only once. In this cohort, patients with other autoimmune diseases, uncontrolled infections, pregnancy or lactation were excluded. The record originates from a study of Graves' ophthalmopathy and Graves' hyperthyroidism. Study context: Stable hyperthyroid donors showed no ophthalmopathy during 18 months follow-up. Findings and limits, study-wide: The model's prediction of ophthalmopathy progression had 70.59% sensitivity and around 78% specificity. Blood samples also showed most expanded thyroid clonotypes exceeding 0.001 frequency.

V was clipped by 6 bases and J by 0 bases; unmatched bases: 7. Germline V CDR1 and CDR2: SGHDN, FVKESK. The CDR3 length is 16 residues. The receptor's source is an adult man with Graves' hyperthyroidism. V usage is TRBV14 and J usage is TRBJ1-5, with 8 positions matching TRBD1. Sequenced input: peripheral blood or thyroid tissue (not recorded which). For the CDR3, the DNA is TGTGCCAGCAGTCGGGACAGGACAGATAGCAATCAGCCCCAGCATTGT. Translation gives CASSRDRTDSNQPQHC.